This T cell receptor (beta chain) was recovered during a study of OX40 agonist ivuxolimab in advanced cancers. The protocol was immunoSEQ multiplex PCR, while the TCRdb copy is restricted to in-frame clones and leaves out a portion. The profile covers about 80,000 clones, with around 90% appearing a single time and roughly 0.44% taken by the ten largest. Losses at the gene ends were 4 bases for V and 0 bases for J; bases not matched to a gene: 6. The CDR3 totals 16 residues. Germline V gene data show CDR1 as MNHEY and CDR2 as SMNVEV (reference sequence). This TCR derives from an adult with an advanced solid tumor such as melanoma, head and neck, liver or kidney cancer. J is TRBJ2-1 and V is TRBV27; 7 bases are shared with TRBD1. The sequences come from CD4+ or CD8+ T cells sorted from blood, collected in a trial of the OX40 agonist ivuxolimab. The CDR3 region is CASSSQTGDSYNEQFF. For the CDR3, the DNA is TGTGCCAGCAGTTCGCAAACAGGGGACTCCTACAATGAGCAGTTCTTC.